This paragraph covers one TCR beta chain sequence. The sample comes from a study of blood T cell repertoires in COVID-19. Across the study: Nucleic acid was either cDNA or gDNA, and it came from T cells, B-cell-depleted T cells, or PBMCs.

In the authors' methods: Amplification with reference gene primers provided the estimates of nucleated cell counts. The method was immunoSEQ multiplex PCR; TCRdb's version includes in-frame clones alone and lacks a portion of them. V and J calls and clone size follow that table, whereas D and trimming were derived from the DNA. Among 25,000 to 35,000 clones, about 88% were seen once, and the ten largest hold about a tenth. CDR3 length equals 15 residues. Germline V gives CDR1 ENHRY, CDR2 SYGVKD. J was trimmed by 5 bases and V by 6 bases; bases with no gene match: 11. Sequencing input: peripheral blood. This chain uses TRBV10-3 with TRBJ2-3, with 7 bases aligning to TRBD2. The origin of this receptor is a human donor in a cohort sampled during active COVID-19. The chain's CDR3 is CAIRARGSAGDTQYF. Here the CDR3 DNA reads TGTGCCATCAGGGCGCGGGGGTCGGCGGGAGATACGCAGTATTTT.